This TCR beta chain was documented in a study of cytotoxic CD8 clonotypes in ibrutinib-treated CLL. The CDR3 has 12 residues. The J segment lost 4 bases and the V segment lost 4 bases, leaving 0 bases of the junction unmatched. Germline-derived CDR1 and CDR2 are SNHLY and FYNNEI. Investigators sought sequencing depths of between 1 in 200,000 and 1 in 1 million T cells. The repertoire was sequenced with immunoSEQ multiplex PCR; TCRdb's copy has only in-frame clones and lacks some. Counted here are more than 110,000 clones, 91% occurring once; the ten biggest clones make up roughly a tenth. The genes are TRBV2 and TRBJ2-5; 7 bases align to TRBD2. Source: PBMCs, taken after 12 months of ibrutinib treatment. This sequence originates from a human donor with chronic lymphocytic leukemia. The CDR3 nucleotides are TGTGCCAGCAGTGGGGAGGGAGAGACCCAGTACTTC. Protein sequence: CASSGEGETQYF.